This T cell receptor (beta chain) originates from a study of T cell repertoires and HLA-DP antigens. Overall study: CD4+ T cells were cocultured with HeLa cells expressing HLA-DP. Sorted CD137+CD4+ samples averaged 218.4 ng DNA; pre-culture CD4+ samples, 900 to 1,500 ng.

Note on this clone: Its antigen is currently unknown.

Primers targeted 54 TRBV and 13 TRBJ segments. Each pre-culture CD4+ sample aimed for 190,000 or so T cell genomes at deep resolution. This table comes from immunoSEQ multiplex PCR, and its TCRdb copy is limited to in-frame clones, with some not included. The sample has some 89,000 clones; approximately 86% are singletons. CDR1 and CDR2 from the germline V gene are SGDLS and YYNGEE. V was clipped by 4 bases and J by 13 bases, with 18 bases between them. The CDR3 loop spans 14 amino acids. The receptor comes from a man aged 45-60 years in good health and CMV-seronegative. Sequenced input: CD4+ T cells from PBMCs. The rearrangement uses TRBV9 and TRBJ1-6, with D perhaps matching TRBD1 (5 bases). Written as DNA, the CDR3 is TGTGCCAGCAGCCCACGAGAGGGTGGGGGTCCCCTCCACTTT. Its translation is CASSPREGGGPLHF.